Below, 21 T cell receptor beta chains from the same sample are listed, as sequenced in a study of human T cells and chemical hapten exposure. Indicated time point: patch test 1, 2 weeks after DPC sensitization. Sample treatment: therapeutic diphenylcyclopropenone sensitization with weekly scalp DPC. TCRdb called the RACE reads again in MiXCR, with one record for every CDR3 protein. The data contain some 340,000 distinct CDR3 sequences, around 6.9% of them singletons. This specimen was whole blood, taken in connection with sensitization to the hapten diphenylcyclopropenone (DPC). These receptors were collected from a woman younger than 35 with alopecia areata. Some clones in this sample may be carry-over from other donors' samples.

The gene calls are TRBV15 and TRBJ1-6; the D is unclear. This CDR3 region has 13 residues. Germline V gene lookup returns CDR1 LNHNV and CDR2 YYDKDF (reference sequence). Trimming shortened V by 0 bases and J by 7 bases, and 4 bases separated the two germline ends. CDR3 residues: CATSREGNSPLHF. The CDR3 bases are TGTGCCACCAGCAGAGAGGGAAATTCACCCCTCCACTTT.

This clonotype showed up just a few times. The rearrangement joins TRBV20-1 to TRBJ1-4; tentative D call: TRBD1 (6 bases). Trimming took 2 bases from V and 8 from J, leaving 18 bases between them. This CDR3 comprises 15 residues. CDR1 is DFQATT and CDR2 is SNEGSKA in the germline V gene (reference sequence). CDR3 bases: TGCAGTGCTAGACTCCCGACAGGTGATAACGAAAAACTGTTTTTT. Its translation: CSARLPTGDNEKLFF.

In its sample, this clonotype was seen once. This chain connects TRBV2 to TRBJ1-3; D uncertain. Trimming pared 3 bases from V and 4 bases from J, leaving 4 bases between. Germline V gives CDR1 SNHLY, CDR2 FYNNEI. This CDR3 spans 12 amino acids. This CDR3 reads CASSDRGNTIYF. DNA of the CDR3: TGTGCCAGCAGTGACAGAGGAAACACCATATATTTT.

V usage is TRBV7-2 and J usage is TRBJ1-1, with D tentatively TRBD1 (5 bases). Germline-derived CDR1 and CDR2 are SGHTA and FQGNSA. The V end lost 1 base, the J end lost 5 bases, and 11 bases lay between the germline ends. The CDR3 has 14 amino acids. For the CDR3, the DNA is TGTGCCAGCAGCTTAGTGGTTCGGGGGACTGAAGCTTTCTTT. Protein: CASSLVVRGTEAFF.

This clonotype was observed at least ten times. The V and J genes are TRBV4-3 and TRBJ2-6; D unclear. Germline-derived CDR1 and CDR2 are LGHNA and YSLEER. V gave up 0 bases and J gave up 1 base, with 7 bases separating them. The CDR3 totals 16 residues. In DNA form, the CDR3 reads TGCGCCAGCAGCCAAGATACGTCGTCTGGGGCCAACGTCCTGACTTTC. Protein sequence: CASSQDTSSGANVLTF.

This clonotype occurred a few times. At one end the junction does not follow the germline gene, possibly because of a read error. This chain joins TRBV16 and TRBJ1-4; 7 positions match TRBD1. Per the germline V gene, CDR1 is KGHSY and CDR2 is FQNENV. CDR3 length equals 11 residues. The CDR3 region is CASSLRTGLSF. CDR3 nucleotides: TGTGCCAGCAGCCTGAGGACAGGTCTCTCTTTT.

In its sample, this clonotype was seen many times. The CDR3 region is CASSPRDGLNEKLFF. In DNA form, the CDR3 reads TGTGCCAGCAGCCCGAGGGACGGCCTCAATGAAAAACTGTTTTTT. J is TRBJ1-4 and V is TRBV7-2, with D perhaps matching TRBD1 (5 bases). Germline assignment: CDR1 SGHTA and CDR2 FQGNSA. CDR3 length: 15 amino acids. V dropped 5 bases and J dropped 5 bases, with 15 bases sitting between them.

This clonotype was seen at least ten times. The rearrangement joins TRBV9 to TRBJ2-4, with a tentative D call TRBD2 (6 bases). CDR1 is SGDLS and CDR2 is YYNGEE in the germline V gene. The V and J ends lost 0 bases and 3 bases respectively, with 16 bases between them. The CDR3 extends over 17 amino acids. The CDR3 DNA follows: TGTGCCAGCAGCGTAGGACTAGTCCCCCTGGGCAAAAACATTCAGTACTTC. Protein sequence: CASSVGLVPLGKNIQYF.

This chain joins TRBV4-2 and TRBJ2-1, with 12 bases matching TRBD2. From germline, CDR1 is LGHNA and CDR2 YNFKEQ. The CDR3 length is 15 residues. Trimming removed 6 bases from V and 9 bases from J; junction bases left unmatched: 9. For the CDR3, the DNA is TGTGCCAGCAGTCGCGACGGGACTAGCGGGTCTGAGCAGTTCTTC. Its translation: CASSRDGTSGSEQFF.

This clonotype has just a few counts. CDR3 sequence reads: CAISGFYNEQFF. CDR3 coding DNA: TGTGCCATCAGTGGCTTCTACAATGAGCAGTTCTTC. The chain joins TRBV10-3 to TRBJ2-1, with D unresolved. V lost 4 bases and J lost 3, with 4 bases in between. The CDR3 runs 12 residues. Germline V gene lookup returns CDR1 ENHRY and CDR2 SYGVKD.

Many counts were recorded for this clonotype. The chain recombines TRBV19 with TRBJ2-1, with TRBD2 identical over 8 bases. V lost 2 bases to trimming and J lost 7 bases; unmatched junction nucleotides: 7. From germline, CDR1 is LNHDA and CDR2 SQIVND (reference sequence). This CDR3 is built from 15 residues. The DNA of the CDR3 is TGTGCCAGTAGTATACGGGACGGGGGGGCTAATGAGCAGTTCTTC. Translating it yields CASSIRDGGANEQFF.

Only a few counts were recorded for this clonotype. The chain couples TRBV6-6 to TRBJ1-4; 9 nucleotides match TRBD1. J gave up 8 bases and V 2 bases, and 6 bases lay outside the gene matches. In germline, CDR1 is MNHNY, CDR2 SVGAGI (reference sequence). The CDR3 consists of 15 residues. CDR3 sequence: CASSYLTGGNEKLFF. CDR3 bases: TGTGCCAGCAGTTACCTGACAGGGGGTAACGAAAAACTGTTTTTT.

This chain joins TRBV6-5 and TRBJ2-7, with a weak D call TRBD1 (8 bases). Trimming took 0 bases from V and 5 from J, leaving 14 bases between them. This CDR3 is built from 15 residues. Germline V gives CDR1 MNHEY, CDR2 SVGAGI. CDR3 DNA: TGTGCCAGCAGTTACTCGATAACAGGGGGGGACGAGCAGTACTTC. The encoded protein is CASSYSITGGDEQYF.

This clonotype was observed many times. The gene calls are TRBV6-5 and TRBJ1-1; no definite D call. V was shortened by 2 bases and J by 12 bases, with 10 bases between the two germline ends. Per the germline V gene, CDR1 is MNHEY and CDR2 is SVGAGI. The CDR3 spans 11 residues. CDR3 in DNA: TGTGCCAGCAGTTACGCCCGGGGAACTTTCTTT. The encoded protein is CASSYARGTFF.

The rearrangement joins TRBV7-9 to TRBJ2-3, with D perhaps TRBD1 (5 bases). Trimming removed 6 bases at V and 4 bases at J, with 14 bases between. CDR1 and CDR2 (germline): SEHNR, FQNEAQ (reference sequence). This CDR3 is 14 amino acids long. CDR3 region: CASSDSEVADTQYF. Written as DNA, the CDR3 is TGTGCCAGCAGTGACAGCGAGGTGGCAGATACGCAGTATTTT.

This clonotype has a handful of counts. The chain uses TRBV4-1 and TRBJ2-1; 10 bases agree with TRBD1. V lost 1 base, J lost 2 bases, and 5 bases stayed unmatched. Germline V CDR1 and CDR2: MGHRA, YSYEKL. The CDR3 is 17 residues long. The CDR3 region is CASSQGTGGETYNEQFF. CDR3 in DNA: TGCGCCAGCAGCCAAGGGACAGGGGGAGAAACCTACAATGAGCAGTTCTTC.

The chain is built from TRBV5-1 and TRBJ1-1; D gene ambiguous. Germline CDR1 SGHRS, CDR2 YFSETQ. V lost 0 bases, J lost 5 bases, and 14 bases lay in between. The CDR3 is 15 amino acids. CDR3 nucleotide sequence: TGCGCCAGCAGCTTGGAAGAGATTACGGGAACTGAAGCTTTCTTT. As protein: CASSLEEITGTEAFF.

There are many counts of this clonotype. The V and J genes are TRBV7-9 and TRBJ2-1; D is possibly TRBD2 (5 bases). CDR1 and CDR2 from the germline V gene are SEHNR and FQNEAQ (reference sequence). The ends were cut back, 5 bases at V and 6 bases at J, with 14 bases in the middle. This CDR3 has 14 residues. The CDR3 sequence: CASSLVGGLNEQFF. CDR3 coding DNA: TGTGCCAGCAGCCTAGTAGGAGGTCTCAATGAGCAGTTCTTC. The full variable domain, rest sourced from reference TRBV7-9 and TRBJ2-1, is DTGVSQNPRHKITKRGQNVTFRCDPISEHNRLYWYRQTLGQGPEFLTYFQNEAQLEKSRLLSDRFSAERPKGSFSTLEIQRTEQGDSAMYLCASSLVGGLNEQFFGPGTRLTVL.

The gene calls are TRBV13 and TRBJ1-2; D remains ambiguous. This CDR3 region has 13 residues. Germline V gene data show CDR1 as PRHDT and CDR2 as FYEKMQ (reference sequence). Trimming removed 2 bases from V and 4 bases from J, with 8 bases in between. The CDR3 sequence is CASSLKGFYGYTF. CDR3 DNA sequence: TGTGCCAGCAGCTTAAAGGGATTCTATGGCTACACCTTC.

This clonotype was observed many times. The genes are TRBV11-3 and TRBJ2-3, with 10 bases fitting TRBD2. The trim removed 0 bases at V and 2 bases at J, leaving 5 bases unmatched. Germline CDR1 and CDR2: SGHNT and YENEEA. There are 17 residues in the CDR3. The chain's CDR3 is CASSLDQLAGATDTQYF. The CDR3 region has the DNA TGTGCCAGCAGCTTAGATCAGCTAGCGGGGGCCACAGATACGCAGTATTTT.

In its sample, this clonotype was seen many times. The rearrangement links TRBV7-6 to TRBJ2-3; D possibly corresponds to TRBD2 (6 bases). This CDR3 contains 18 residues. Trimming shortened V by 0 bases and J by 6 bases, and 22 bases separated the two germline ends. Germline loops: CDR1 SGHVS, CDR2 FNYEAQ. DNA for the CDR3: TGTGCCAGCAGCTTAGCTTGGCGGAACCGCGGAGGAGGGGATACGCAGTATTTT. It translates to CASSLAWRNRGGGDTQYF.